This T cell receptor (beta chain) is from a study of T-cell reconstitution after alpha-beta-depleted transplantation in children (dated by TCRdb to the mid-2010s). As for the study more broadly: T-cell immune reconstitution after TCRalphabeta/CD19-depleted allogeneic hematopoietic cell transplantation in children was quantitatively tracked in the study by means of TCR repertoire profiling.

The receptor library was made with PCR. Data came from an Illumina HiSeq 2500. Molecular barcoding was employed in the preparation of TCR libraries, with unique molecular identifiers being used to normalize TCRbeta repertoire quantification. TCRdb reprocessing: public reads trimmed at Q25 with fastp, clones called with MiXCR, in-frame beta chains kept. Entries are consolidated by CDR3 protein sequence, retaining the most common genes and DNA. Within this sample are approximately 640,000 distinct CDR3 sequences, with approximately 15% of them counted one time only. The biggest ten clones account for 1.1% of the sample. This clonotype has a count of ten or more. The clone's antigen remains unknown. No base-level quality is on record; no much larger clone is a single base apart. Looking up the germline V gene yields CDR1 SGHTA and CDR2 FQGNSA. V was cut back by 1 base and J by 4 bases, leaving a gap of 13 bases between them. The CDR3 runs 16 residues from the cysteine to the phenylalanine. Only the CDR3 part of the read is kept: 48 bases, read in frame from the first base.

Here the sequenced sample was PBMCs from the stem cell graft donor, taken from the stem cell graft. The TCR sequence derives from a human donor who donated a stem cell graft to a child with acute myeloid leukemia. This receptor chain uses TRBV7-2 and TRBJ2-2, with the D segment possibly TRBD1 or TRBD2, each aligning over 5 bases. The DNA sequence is TGTGCCAGCAGCTTAGGGGGACGACAGACCACCGGGGAGCTGTTTTTT. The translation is CASSLGGRQTTGELFF.